These 20 T cell receptor beta chains originate from one sample sequenced in a study of identical twins. TCRdb called the 5' RACE reads again in MiXCR, with one record for every CDR3 protein. The data hold under 800,000 distinct CDR3 sequences, with around 21% observed a single time. These data were also filed under a second study, of T cells expressing NK-cell markers.

Specimen: PBMCs. These receptors came from a woman between 18 and 29 years old in good health.

This clonotype was counted many times. The chain uses TRBV7-9 and TRBJ2-5; D not resolved. Per germline, CDR1 SEHNR and CDR2 FQNEAQ (reference sequence). The CDR3 is 14 amino acids. The ends were cut back, 7 bases at V and 5 bases at J, with 17 bases in the middle. The CDR3 bases are TGTGCCAGCATCCAAACTGGGGATTCTGAGACCCAGTACTTC. It codes for CASIQTGDSETQYF.

In its sample, this clonotype was seen many times. Germline and junction disagree at one end, which may indicate a read error. The CDR3 DNA reads TGCAGTGCTAGTACCCACGACCCCAATCAGCAGTTCTTC. It specifies CSASTHDPNQQFF. The rearrangement uses TRBV20-1 and TRBJ2-1; D is ambiguous. Germline-derived CDR1 and CDR2 are DFQATT and SNEGSKA (reference sequence). The CDR3 sequence is 13 residues long.

This chain connects TRBV10-3 to TRBJ2-1, with TRBD2 matching over 14 bases. CDR3 size: 14 residues. The V gene end was trimmed by 10 bases and the J gene end by 5 bases; junction bases not matched to a gene: 4. The germline V gene has CDR1 ENHRY and CDR2 SYGVKD. CDR3: CATQTSGRDNEQFF. CDR3 in DNA: TGTGCCACCCAGACTAGCGGGAGGGACAATGAGCAGTTCTTC.

This clonotype appeared once. The chain recombines TRBV2 with TRBJ2-7, with D unclear. V lost 0 bases and J lost 7, with 7 bases in between. CDR3 size: 12 residues. The germline CDR1 and CDR2 sequences are SNHLY and FYNNEI. CDR3 in DNA: TGTGCCAGCAGTGAAGCCCTGCTGGAGCAGTACTTC. Translated, it gives CASSEALLEQYF.

This clonotype was detected only a few times. The CDR3 reads CSTQRDRSYNEQFF. The CDR3 nucleotides read TGCAGCACTCAGCGGGACCGCTCCTACAATGAGCAGTTCTTC. The chain has TRBV29-1 and TRBJ2-1; 7 bases agree with TRBD2. The CDR3 has 14 amino acids. Germline loops: CDR1 SQVTM, CDR2 ANQGSEA. Trimming removed 8 bases from V and 0 bases from J; junction bases left unmatched: 7.

The table lists this clonotype with a few counts. CDR3 amino acids: CASRGQGAYEQYF. In nucleotides, the CDR3 is TGTGCCAGCAGGGGACAGGGGGCTTACGAGCAGTACTTC. The chain couples TRBV6-1 to TRBJ2-7, with 12 nucleotides matching TRBD1. V lost 6 bases and J lost 4; bases outside the gene matches: 1. Looked up from germline, CDR1 is MNHNS and CDR2 is SASEGT. The CDR3 length is 13 residues.

This clonotype came up a few times. V and J are TRBV7-9 and TRBJ2-3, with 9 bases fitting TRBD2. CDR3 length: 15 amino acids. V lost 7 bases and J lost 2; bases outside the gene matches: 7. Germline loops: CDR1 SEHNR, CDR2 FQNEAQ (reference sequence). The CDR3 loop reads CASIFLAGPTDTQYF. CDR3 sequence (DNA): TGTGCCAGCATCTTCCTAGCGGGACCCACAGATACGCAGTATTTT.

This clonotype has at least ten counts. The CDR3 DNA follows: TGTGCCAGCAGCACCGGGACTAGCAGTTCAGATACGCAGTATTTT. This gives the protein CASSTGTSSSDTQYF. This chain uses TRBV7-6 with TRBJ2-3, with 9 bases lining up with TRBD2. The V gene end was trimmed by 5 bases and the J gene end by 4 bases; junction bases not matched to a gene: 7. Per germline, CDR1 SGHVS and CDR2 FNYEAQ. The CDR3 is 15 amino acids.

The gene calls are TRBV5-1 and TRBJ1-2; 9 nucleotides agree with TRBD1. J gave up 7 bases and V 3 bases, and 19 bases lay outside the gene matches. CDR3 size: 18 residues. The V gene's germline CDR1 is SGHRS and CDR2 YFSETQ. The CDR3 reads CASSSPFSDRGFAGGYTF. For the CDR3, the DNA is TGCGCCAGCAGCTCCCCCTTTTCGGACAGGGGATTCGCAGGTGGCTACACCTTC. Using reference TRBV5-1 and TRBJ1-2 for the parts outside the CDR3, the full variable domain is KAGVTQTPRYLIKTRGQQVTLSCSPISGHRSVSWYQQTPGQGLQFLFEYFSETQRNKGNFPGRFSGRQFSNSRSEMNVSTLELGDSALYLCASSSPFSDRGFAGGYTFGSGTRLTVV.

This clonotype has only a few counts. The chain carries TRBV4-3 and TRBJ1-6; the D is unclear. Germline lookup yields CDR1 LGHNA and CDR2 YSLEER. The CDR3 contains 15 residues. Trimming took off 0 bases at V and 7 bases at J, with 10 bases between the two ends. CDR3 in amino acids: CASSQENGPNSPLHF. Written as DNA, the CDR3 is TGCGCCAGCAGCCAAGAAAACGGACCCAATTCACCCCTCCACTTT.

This clonotype was detected only a few times. V usage is TRBV10-3 and J usage is TRBJ2-5; 7 bases are a match to TRBD2. The J segment lost 4 bases and the V segment lost 0 bases, leaving 8 bases of the junction unmatched. The CDR3 covers 16 residues. Germline V lookup: CDR1 ENHRY, CDR2 SYGVKD. Written as DNA, the CDR3 is TGTGCCATCAGTGAGTCGATTCAGCTAGCGGCAGAGACCCAGTACTTC. It specifies CAISESIQLAAETQYF.

The chain couples TRBV20-1 to TRBJ1-2; no reliable D call. V was shortened by 8 bases and J by 12 bases, with 13 bases between the two germline ends. The length of the CDR3 is 9 residues. Germline-derived CDR1 and CDR2 are DFQATT and SNEGSKA (reference sequence). The CDR3 spells CSLPGLHTF. CDR3 coding DNA: TGCAGTTTACCCGGACTCCACACCTTC.

This clonotype appeared a few times. This chain uses TRBV12-3 or TRBV12-4 with TRBJ2-2; 7 bases are shared with TRBD1. Trimming cost V 5 bases and J 5 bases; bases outside gene matches: 8. The CDR3 contains 15 residues. This chain's CDR3 is CASSARDSGTGELFF. CDR3 DNA: TGTGCCAGCAGTGCCCGGGACAGCGGAACCGGGGAGCTGTTTTTT.

There are a few counts of this clonotype. The chain is built from TRBV5-1 and TRBJ2-3; possibly TRBD1 for D (5 bases). V lost 1 base and J lost 0, with 15 bases in between. This CDR3 is built from 17 residues. Germline assignment: CDR1 SGHRS and CDR2 YFSETQ. CDR3 in amino acids: CASSLIQERRSTDTQYF. CDR3 in DNA: TGCGCCAGCAGCTTGATACAGGAACGCCGGAGCACAGATACGCAGTATTTT. Based on the CDR3 plus reference TRBV5-1 and TRBJ2-3, the full variable domain is KAGVTQTPRYLIKTRGQQVTLSCSPISGHRSVSWYQQTPGQGLQFLFEYFSETQRNKGNFPGRFSGRQFSNSRSEMNVSTLELGDSALYLCASSLIQERRSTDTQYFGPGTRLTVL.

The V and J genes are TRBV7-8 and TRBJ2-3; 13 nucleotides match TRBD2. Germline V gene data show CDR1 as SGHVS and CDR2 as FQNEAQ. CDR3 length: 16 residues. After removal of 5 bases from V and 7 bases from J, the junction contained 9 bases not matched to a gene. The CDR3 coding sequence is TGTGCCAGCAGCGCCTTACTAGCGGGGGGGCCGAATACGCAGTATTTT. This translates into CASSALLAGGPNTQYF.

The V call is TRBV27, the J call TRBJ2-1; 8 nucleotides match TRBD1. The junction had 5 bases not matched to a gene; V was cut back by 1 base and J by 6 bases. The germline V gene has CDR1 MNHEY and CDR2 SMNVEV (reference sequence). The CDR3 spans 15 residues. The CDR3 reads CASSLYRGDSNEQFF. In DNA, the CDR3 is TGTGCCAGCAGTTTATACAGGGGGGATAGCAATGAGCAGTTCTTC.

There are a few counts of this clonotype. The chain couples TRBV11-2 to TRBJ2-3; D is unclear. The CDR3 is 14 residues long. CDR1 and CDR2 (germline): SGHAT, FQNNGV. Trimming pared 3 bases from V and 3 bases from J, leaving 10 bases between. The DNA for the CDR3 is TGTGCCAGCAGCTTTACCCAACTGACAGATACGCAGTATTTT. Protein sequence: CASSFTQLTDTQYF.

The genes are TRBV6-4 and TRBJ2-2, with D hard to call. Trimming pared 3 bases from V and 4 bases from J, leaving 6 bases between. The CDR3 is made up of 13 amino acids. Germline V gene lookup returns CDR1 MRHNA and CDR2 SNTAGT. Here the CDR3 reads CASSEQGTGELFF. The CDR3 DNA sequence: TGTGCCAGCAGTGAGCAAGGCACCGGGGAGCTGTTTTTT.

This clonotype occurred many times. The chain uses TRBV20-1 and TRBJ2-1; the D is unclear. CDR1 and CDR2 from the germline V gene are DFQATT and SNEGSKA (reference sequence). The ends were cut back, 4 bases at V and 3 bases at J, with 4 bases in the middle. CDR3 length: 11 amino acids. In DNA, the CDR3 is TGCAGTGCTACCCACTACAATGAGCAGTTCTTC. Its protein product is CSATHYNEQFF.

The gene calls are TRBV15 and TRBJ2-3; no definite D call. The CDR3 length is 13 residues. Per germline, CDR1 LNHNV and CDR2 YYDKDF (reference sequence). The germline V and J ends were trimmed by 4 bases and 1 base, with 6 bases remaining between them. The CDR3 DNA is TGTGCCACCAGCATCTACCGCACAGATACGCAGTATTTT. Its protein is CATSIYRTDTQYF.